This T cell receptor beta chain came from a study of T cell responses to AZD1222 COVID-19 vaccine. Study observations and caveats: In a largely white British group with more females than males, clonal diversity was possibly underestimated. CD4 TCRs associated with vaccination spanned spike, dominating at 160-218 and 743-854. As reported, nearly half of all spike-specific TCRs target variant regions that are unmutated.

Points on this clone: Its antigen is as yet unknown.

V lost 0 bases to trimming and J lost 0 bases, with 7 bases between them. The CDR3 runs 16 residues. Germline CDR1 reads SGHRS; CDR2 reads YFSETQ. Assay: immunoSEQ multiplex PCR; the TCRdb copy retains only in-frame clones and omits some. The data contain just under 95,000 clones, approximately 90% of them singletons. The chain carries TRBV5-1 and TRBJ1-6, with unresolved D. The sample in question was peripheral blood, obtained on day 0 of AZD1222 vaccination. The sequence derives from an adult in good health. The CDR3 DNA sequence: TGCGCCAGCAGCTTGGACCCTAGCTCCTATAATTCACCCCTCCACTTT. Protein sequence: CASSLDPSSYNSPLHF.